One T cell receptor beta chain is described in this entry. The primer mix had 60 Vbeta and 13 Jbeta primers. Sequencing was performed with immunoSEQ multiplex PCR; in TCRdb, only in-frame clones are kept and a portion is missing. The sample holds some 200,000 clones, over 80% seen once. This sample stems from a study of cytomegalovirus exposure and HLA in healthy donors. The source material was PBMCs. The sequence was collected from a boy between 2 and 10 years old in good health and CMV-seronegative.

Here the CDR3 reads CASSSGTVGGDTF. The DNA for the CDR3 is TGTGCCAGCAGCTCCGGGACGGTCGGAGGGGACACCTTC. This chain uses TRBV21-1 with TRBJ1-2. TRBV21-1 is a known pseudogene. The length of the CDR3 is 13 residues.